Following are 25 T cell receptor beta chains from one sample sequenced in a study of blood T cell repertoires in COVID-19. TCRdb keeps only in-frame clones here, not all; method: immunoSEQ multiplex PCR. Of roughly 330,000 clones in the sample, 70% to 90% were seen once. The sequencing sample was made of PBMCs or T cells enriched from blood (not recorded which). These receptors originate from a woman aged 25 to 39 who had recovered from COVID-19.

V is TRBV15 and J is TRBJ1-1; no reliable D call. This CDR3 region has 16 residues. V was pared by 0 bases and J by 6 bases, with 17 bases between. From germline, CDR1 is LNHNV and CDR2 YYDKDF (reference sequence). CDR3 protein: CATSRDLAVTSPEAFF. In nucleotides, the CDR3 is TGTGCCACCAGCAGAGATTTGGCAGTTACGTCTCCTGAAGCTTTCTTT.

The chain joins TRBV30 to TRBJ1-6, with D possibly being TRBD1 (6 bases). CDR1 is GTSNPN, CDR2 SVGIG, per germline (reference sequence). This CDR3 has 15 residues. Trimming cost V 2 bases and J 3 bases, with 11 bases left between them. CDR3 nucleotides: TGTGCCTGGAGTCCACAGGGTTTCTATAATTCACCCCTCCACTTT. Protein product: CAWSPQGFYNSPLHF.

CDR3 amino acids: CASSLLGRGTGELFF. The DNA for the CDR3 is TGTGCCAGCAGTTTACTGGGTAGGGGCACCGGGGAGCTGTTTTTT. The chain employs TRBV27 and TRBJ2-2, with D possibly being TRBD1 (5 bases). This CDR3 is 15 amino acids long. Trimming removed 2 bases from V and 4 bases from J, with 11 bases in between. CDR1 and CDR2 (germline): MNHEY, SMNVEV (reference sequence).

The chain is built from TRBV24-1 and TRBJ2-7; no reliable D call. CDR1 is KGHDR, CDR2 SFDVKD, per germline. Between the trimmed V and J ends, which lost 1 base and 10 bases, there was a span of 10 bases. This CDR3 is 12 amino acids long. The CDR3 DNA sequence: TGTGCCACCAGTGATTTTGGCCCCGAACAGTACTTC. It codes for CATSDFGPEQYF.

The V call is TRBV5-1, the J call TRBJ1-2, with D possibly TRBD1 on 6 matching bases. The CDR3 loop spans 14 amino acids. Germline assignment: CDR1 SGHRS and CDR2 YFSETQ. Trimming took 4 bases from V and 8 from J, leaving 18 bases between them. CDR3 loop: CASSQEGQNGGYTF. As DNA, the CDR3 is TGCGCCAGCAGCCAAGAGGGACAAAACGGAGGCTACACCTTC.

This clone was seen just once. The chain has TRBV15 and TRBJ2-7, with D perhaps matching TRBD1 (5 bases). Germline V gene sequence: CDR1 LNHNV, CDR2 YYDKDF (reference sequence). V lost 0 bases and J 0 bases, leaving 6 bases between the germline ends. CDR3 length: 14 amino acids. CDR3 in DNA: TGTGCCACCAGCAGAGACAGGGACTCCTACGAGCAGTACTTC. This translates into CATSRDRDSYEQYF.

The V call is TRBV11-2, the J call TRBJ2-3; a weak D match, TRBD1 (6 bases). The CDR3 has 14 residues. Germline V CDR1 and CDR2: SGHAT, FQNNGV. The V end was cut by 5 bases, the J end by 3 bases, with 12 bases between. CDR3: CASSQEQGTDTQYF. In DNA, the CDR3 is TGTGCCAGCAGCCAAGAACAGGGAACAGATACGCAGTATTTT.

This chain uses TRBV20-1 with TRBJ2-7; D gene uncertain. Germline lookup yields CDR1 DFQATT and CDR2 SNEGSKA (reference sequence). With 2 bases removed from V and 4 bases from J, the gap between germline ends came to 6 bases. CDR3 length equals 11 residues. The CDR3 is CSARNGYEQYF. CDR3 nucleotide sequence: TGCAGTGCTAGAAACGGGTACGAGCAGTACTTC.

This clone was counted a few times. DNA of the CDR3: TGTGCCAGCGGAGCGCCGGGACTAGCATTCTATGAGCAGTTCTTC. Translated, it gives CASGAPGLAFYEQFF. The V and J genes are TRBV27 and TRBJ2-1; 9 positions match TRBD2. V lost 8 bases to trimming and J lost 8 bases; unmatched junction nucleotides: 13. Germline V gives CDR1 MNHEY, CDR2 SMNVEV (reference sequence). This CDR3 spans 15 amino acids.

The CDR3: CASSYLGRGLHEQYF. As DNA, the CDR3 is TGTGCCAGCAGTTATCTAGGCAGGGGGCTTCACGAGCAGTACTTC. The chain combines TRBV6-2 or TRBV6-3 with TRBJ2-7; TRBD1 agrees at 8 bases. CDR1 and CDR2 from the germline V gene are MNHEY and SVGEGT. J lost 5 bases, V lost 3 bases, and 9 bases had no gene match. This CDR3 has 15 amino acids.

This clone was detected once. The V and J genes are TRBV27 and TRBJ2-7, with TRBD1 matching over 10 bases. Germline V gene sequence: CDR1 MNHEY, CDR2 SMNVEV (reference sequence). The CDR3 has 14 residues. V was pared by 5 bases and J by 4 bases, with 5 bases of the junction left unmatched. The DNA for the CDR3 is TGTGCCAGCAGTCGGGACAGGGGATTTTACGAGCAGTACTTC. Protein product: CASSRDRGFYEQYF.

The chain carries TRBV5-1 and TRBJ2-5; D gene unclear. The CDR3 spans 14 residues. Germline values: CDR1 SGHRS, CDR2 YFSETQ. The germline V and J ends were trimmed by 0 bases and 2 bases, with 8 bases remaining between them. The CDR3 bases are TGCGCCAGCAGCTTGGCCGGGTCTCAAGAGACCCAGTACTTC. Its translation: CASSLAGSQETQYF.

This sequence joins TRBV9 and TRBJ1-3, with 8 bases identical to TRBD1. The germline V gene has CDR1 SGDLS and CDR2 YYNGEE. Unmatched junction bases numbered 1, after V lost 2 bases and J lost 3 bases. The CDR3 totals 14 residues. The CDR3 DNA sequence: TGTGCCAGCAGCGTCGACAGGGGTGGAAACACCATATATTTT. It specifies CASSVDRGGNTIYF.

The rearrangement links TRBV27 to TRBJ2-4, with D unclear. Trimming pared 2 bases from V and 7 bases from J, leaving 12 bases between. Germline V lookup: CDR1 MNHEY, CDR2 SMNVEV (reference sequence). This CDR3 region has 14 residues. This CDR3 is CASSLAGYRNIQYF. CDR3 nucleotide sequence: TGTGCCAGCAGTTTAGCCGGGTATAGGAACATTCAGTACTTC.

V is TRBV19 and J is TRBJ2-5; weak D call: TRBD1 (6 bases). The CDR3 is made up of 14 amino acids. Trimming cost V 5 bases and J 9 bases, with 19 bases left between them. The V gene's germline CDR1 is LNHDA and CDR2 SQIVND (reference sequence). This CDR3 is CASSVDTGYGAQYF. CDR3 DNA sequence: TGTGCCAGTAGTGTCGATACAGGGTACGGGGCCCAGTACTTC.

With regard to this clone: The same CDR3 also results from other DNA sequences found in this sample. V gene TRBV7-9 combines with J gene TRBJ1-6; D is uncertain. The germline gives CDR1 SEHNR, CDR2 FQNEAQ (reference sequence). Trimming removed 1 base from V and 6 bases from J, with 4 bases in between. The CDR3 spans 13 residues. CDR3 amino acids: CASSLGGNSPLHF. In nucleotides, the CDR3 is TGTGCCAGCAGCTTAGGAGGTAATTCACCCCTCCACTTT.

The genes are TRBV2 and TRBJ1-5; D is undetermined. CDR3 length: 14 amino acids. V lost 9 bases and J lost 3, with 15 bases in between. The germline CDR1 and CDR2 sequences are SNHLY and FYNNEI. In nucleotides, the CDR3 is TGTGCCAGAGGACGGGAGGGAACCAATCAGCCCCAGCATTTT. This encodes CARGREGTNQPQHF.

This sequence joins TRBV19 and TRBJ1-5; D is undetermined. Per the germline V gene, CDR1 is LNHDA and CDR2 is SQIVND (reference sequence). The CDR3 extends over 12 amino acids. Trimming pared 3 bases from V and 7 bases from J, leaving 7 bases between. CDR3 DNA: TGTGCCAGTAGTATGTCAGGCCAGCCCCAGCATTTT. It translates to CASSMSGQPQHF.

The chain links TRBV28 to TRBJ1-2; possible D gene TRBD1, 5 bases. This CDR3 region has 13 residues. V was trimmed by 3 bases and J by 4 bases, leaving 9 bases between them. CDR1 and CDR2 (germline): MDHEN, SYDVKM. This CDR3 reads CASSLGGAYGYTF. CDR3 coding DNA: TGTGCCAGCAGTTTGGGGGGAGCCTATGGCTACACCTTC.

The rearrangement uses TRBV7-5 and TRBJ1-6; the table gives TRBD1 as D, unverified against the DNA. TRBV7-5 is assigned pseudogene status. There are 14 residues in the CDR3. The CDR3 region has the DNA TGTGCCACATTTTCGGGACAGGGTGAGGTAGCCCTCCACTTT. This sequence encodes CATFSGQGEVALHF.

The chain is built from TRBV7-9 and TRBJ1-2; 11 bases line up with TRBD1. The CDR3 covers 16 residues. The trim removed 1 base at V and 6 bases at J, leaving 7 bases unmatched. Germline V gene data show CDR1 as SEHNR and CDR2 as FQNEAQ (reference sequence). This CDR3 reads CASSLGRDRGFNGYTF. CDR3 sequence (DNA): TGTGCCAGCAGCTTAGGAAGGGACAGGGGGTTTAATGGCTACACCTTC.

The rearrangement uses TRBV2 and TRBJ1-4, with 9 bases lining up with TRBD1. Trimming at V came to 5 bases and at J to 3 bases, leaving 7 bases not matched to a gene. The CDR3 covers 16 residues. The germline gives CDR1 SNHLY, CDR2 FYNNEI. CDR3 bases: TGTGCCAGCAGTCCCGGGACAGGGAGAGCTAATGAAAAACTGTTTTTT. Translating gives CASSPGTGRANEKLFF.

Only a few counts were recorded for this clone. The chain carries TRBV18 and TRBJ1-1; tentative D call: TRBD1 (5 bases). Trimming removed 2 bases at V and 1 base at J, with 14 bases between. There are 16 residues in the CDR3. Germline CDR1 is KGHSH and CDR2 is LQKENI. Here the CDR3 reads CASSPIGGKENTEAFF. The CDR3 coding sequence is TGTGCCAGCTCACCAATCGGGGGAAAGGAGAACACTGAAGCTTTCTTT.

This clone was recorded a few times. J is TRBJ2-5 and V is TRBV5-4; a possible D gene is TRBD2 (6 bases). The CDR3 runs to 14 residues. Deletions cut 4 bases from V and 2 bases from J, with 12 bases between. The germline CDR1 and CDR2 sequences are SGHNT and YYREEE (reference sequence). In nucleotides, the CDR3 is TGTGCCAGCAGCCTCGGGACTCAACAAGAGACCCAGTACTTC. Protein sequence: CASSLGTQQETQYF.

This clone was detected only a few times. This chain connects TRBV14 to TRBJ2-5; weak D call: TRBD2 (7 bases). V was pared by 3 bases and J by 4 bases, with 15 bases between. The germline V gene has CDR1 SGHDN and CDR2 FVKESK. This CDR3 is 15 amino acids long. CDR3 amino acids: CASSQGGTLGETQYF. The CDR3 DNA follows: TGTGCCAGCAGCCAGGGGGGGACATTAGGAGAGACCCAGTACTTC.